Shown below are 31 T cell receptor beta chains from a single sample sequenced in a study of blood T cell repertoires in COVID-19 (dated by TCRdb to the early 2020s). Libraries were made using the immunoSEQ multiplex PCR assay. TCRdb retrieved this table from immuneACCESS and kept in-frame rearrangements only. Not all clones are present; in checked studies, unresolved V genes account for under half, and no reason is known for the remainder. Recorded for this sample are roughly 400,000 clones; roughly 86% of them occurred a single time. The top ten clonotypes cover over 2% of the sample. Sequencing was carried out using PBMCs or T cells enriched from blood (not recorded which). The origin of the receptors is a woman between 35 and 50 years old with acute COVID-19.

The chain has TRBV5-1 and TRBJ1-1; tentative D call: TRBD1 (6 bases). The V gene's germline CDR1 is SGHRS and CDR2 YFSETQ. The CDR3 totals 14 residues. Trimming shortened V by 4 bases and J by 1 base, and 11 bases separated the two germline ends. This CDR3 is CASSGGQSNTEAFF. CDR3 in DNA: TGCGCCAGCAGCGGGGGACAATCGAACACTGAAGCTTTCTTT.

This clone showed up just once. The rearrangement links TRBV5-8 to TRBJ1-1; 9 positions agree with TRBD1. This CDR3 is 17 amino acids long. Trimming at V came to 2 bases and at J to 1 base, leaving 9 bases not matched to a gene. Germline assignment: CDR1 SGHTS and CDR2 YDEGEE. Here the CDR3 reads CASSFRLTGGWNTEAFF. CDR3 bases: TGTGCCAGCAGCTTCCGACTCACAGGGGGCTGGAACACTGAAGCTTTCTTT.

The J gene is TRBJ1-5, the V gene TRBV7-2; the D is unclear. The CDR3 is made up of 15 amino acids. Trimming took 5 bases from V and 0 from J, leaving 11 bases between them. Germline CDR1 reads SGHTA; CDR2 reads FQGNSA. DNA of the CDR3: TGTGCCAGCAGCCGGGAATTTTATAGCAATCAGCCCCAGCATTTT. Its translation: CASSREFYSNQPQHF.

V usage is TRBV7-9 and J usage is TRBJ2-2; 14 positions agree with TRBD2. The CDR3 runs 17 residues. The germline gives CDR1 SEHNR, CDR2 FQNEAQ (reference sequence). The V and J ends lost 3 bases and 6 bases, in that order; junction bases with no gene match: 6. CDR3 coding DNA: TGTGCCAGCAGCTTCCCGGGACTAGCGGGGGTTGCCGGGGAGCTGTTTTTT. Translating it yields CASSFPGLAGVAGELFF.

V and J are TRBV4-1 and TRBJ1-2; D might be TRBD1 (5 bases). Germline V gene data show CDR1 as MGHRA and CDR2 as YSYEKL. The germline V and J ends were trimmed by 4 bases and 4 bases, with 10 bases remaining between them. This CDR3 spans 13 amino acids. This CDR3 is CASSPAGGYGYTF. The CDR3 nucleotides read TGCGCCAGCAGCCCTGCCGGGGGCTATGGCTACACCTTC.

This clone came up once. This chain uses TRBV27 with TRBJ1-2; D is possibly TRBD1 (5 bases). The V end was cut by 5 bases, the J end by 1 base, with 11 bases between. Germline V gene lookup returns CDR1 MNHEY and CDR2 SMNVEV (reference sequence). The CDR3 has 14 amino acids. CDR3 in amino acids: CASSPSGNNYGYTF. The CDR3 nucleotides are TGTGCCAGCAGTCCCTCAGGGAATAACTATGGCTACACCTTC.

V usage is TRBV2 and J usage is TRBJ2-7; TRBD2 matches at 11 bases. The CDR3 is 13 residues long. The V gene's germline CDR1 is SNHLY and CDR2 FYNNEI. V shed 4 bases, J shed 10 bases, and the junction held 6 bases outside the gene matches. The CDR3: CASSAIAGGSQYF. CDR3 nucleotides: TGTGCCAGCAGTGCTATAGCGGGGGGGAGTCAGTACTTC.

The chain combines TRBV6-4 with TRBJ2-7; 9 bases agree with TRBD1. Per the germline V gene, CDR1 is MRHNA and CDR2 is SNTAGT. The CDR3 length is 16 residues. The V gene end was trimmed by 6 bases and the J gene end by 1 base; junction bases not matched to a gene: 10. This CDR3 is CASSLGQGISSYEQYF. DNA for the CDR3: TGTGCCAGCAGCTTGGGACAGGGTATAAGTTCCTACGAGCAGTACTTC.

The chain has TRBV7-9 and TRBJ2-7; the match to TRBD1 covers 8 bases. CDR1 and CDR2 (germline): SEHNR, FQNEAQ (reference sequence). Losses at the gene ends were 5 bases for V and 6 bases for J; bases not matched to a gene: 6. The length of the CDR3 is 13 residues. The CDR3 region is CASSPHGTGEQYF. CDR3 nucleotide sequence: TGTGCCAGCAGCCCCCATGGGACAGGCGAGCAGTACTTC.

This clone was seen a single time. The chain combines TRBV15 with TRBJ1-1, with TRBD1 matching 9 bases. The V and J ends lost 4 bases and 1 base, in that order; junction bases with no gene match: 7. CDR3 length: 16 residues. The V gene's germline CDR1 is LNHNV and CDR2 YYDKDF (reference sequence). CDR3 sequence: CATSNPDRGANTEAFF. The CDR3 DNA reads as TGTGCCACCAGCAATCCTGACAGGGGGGCGAACACTGAAGCTTTCTTT.

The CDR3 spells CASSPRASVQETQYF. As DNA, the CDR3 is TGTGCCAGCAGCCCGCGCGCTAGCGTACAAGAGACCCAGTACTTC. This chain joins TRBV7-9 and TRBJ2-5, with D tentatively TRBD2 (6 bases). Trimming stripped 5 bases from V and 2 bases from J, with 15 bases between. Germline V CDR1 and CDR2: SEHNR, FQNEAQ (reference sequence). The CDR3 length is 15 residues.

The CDR3 DNA sequence: TGTGCCAGCAGCGCAGGGGGCACTGAAGCTTTCTTT. Its protein product is CASSAGGTEAFF. The chain employs TRBV13 and TRBJ1-1; 7 bases fit TRBD1. CDR3 length equals 12 residues. In germline, CDR1 is PRHDT, CDR2 FYEKMQ (reference sequence). Trimming cost V 5 bases and J 4 bases; bases outside gene matches: 1.

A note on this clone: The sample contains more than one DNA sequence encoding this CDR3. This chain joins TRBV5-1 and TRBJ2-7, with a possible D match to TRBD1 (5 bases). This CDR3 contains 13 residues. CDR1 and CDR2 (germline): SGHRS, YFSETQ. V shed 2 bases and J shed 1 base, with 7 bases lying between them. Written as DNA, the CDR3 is TGCGCCAGCAGCTTACAGGATTCCTACGAGCAGTACTTC. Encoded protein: CASSLQDSYEQYF.

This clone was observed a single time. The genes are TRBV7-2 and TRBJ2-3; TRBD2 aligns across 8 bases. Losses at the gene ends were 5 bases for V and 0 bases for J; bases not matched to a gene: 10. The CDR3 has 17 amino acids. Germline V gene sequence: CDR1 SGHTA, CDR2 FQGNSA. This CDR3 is CASSPRGGGDSTDTQYF. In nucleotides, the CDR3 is TGTGCCAGCAGCCCTCGGGGGGGAGGGGATAGCACAGATACGCAGTATTTT.

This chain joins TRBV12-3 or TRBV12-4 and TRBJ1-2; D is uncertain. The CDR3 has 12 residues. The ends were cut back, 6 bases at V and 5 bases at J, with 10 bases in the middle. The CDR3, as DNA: TGTGCCAGCAGACTTCGGGATTATGGCTACACCTTC. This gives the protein CASRLRDYGYTF.

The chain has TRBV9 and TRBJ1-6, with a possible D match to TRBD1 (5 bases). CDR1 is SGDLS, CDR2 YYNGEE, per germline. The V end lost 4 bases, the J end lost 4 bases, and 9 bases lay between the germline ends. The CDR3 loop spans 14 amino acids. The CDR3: CASSIQAYNSPLHF. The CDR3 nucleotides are TGTGCCAGCAGCATACAGGCTTATAATTCACCCCTCCACTTT.

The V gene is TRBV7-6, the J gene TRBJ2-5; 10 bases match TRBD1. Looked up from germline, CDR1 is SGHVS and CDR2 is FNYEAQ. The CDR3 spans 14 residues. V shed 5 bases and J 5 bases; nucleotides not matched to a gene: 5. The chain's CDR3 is CASSPGTGVETQYF. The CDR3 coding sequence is TGTGCCAGCAGCCCCGGGACAGGGGTGGAGACCCAGTACTTC.

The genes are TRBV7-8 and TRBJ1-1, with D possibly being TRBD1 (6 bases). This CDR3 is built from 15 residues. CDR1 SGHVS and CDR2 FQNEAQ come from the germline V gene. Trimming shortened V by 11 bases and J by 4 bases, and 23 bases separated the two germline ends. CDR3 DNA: TGTGCCGTCCGATTACAGGGAATATTCGGCACTGAAGCTTTCTTT. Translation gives CAVRLQGIFGTEAFF.

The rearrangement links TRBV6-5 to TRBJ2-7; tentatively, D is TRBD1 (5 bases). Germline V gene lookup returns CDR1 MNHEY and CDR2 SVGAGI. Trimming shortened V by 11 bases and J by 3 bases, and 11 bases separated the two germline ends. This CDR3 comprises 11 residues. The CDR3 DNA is TGTGCCGTCTCCAGGGTCTACGAGCAGTACTTC. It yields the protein CAVSRVYEQYF.

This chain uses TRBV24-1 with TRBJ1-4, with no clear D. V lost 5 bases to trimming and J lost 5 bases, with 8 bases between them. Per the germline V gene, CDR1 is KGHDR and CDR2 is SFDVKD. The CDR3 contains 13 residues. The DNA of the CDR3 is TGTGCCACCAGTGCAGGCAGGAATGAAAAACTGTTTTTT. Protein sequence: CATSAGRNEKLFF.

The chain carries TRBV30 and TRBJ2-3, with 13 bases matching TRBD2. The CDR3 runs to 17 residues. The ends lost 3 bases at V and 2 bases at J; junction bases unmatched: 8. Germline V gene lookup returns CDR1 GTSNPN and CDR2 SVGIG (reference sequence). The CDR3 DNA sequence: TGTGCCTGGAGAAAGGGACTAGCGGGGTTGATCACAGATACGCAGTATTTT. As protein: CAWRKGLAGLITDTQYF.

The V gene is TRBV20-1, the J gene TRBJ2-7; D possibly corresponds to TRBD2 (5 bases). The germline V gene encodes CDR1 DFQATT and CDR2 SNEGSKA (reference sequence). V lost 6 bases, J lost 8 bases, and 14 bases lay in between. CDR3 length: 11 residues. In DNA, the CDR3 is TGCAGTGCCCGTAGCGAGGGCAAGCAGTACTTC. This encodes CSARSEGKQYF.

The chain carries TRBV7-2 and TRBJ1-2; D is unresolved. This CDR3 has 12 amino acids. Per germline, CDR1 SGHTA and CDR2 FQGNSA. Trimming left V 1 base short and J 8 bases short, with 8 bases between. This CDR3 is CASSLERQGYTF. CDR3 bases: TGTGCCAGCAGCTTAGAGAGGCAGGGCTACACCTTC. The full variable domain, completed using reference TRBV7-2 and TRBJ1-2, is GAGVSQSPSNKVTEKGKDVELRCDPISGHTALYWYRQSLGQGLEFLIYFQGNSAPDKSGLPSDRFSAERTGGSVSTLTIQRTQQEDSAVYLCASSLERQGYTFGSGTRLTVV.

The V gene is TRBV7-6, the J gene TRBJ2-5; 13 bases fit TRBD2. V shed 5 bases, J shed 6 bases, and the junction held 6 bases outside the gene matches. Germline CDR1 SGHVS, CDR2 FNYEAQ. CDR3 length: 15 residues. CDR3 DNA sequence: TGTGCCAGCAGCGGACTAGCGGGGGTGGGACAGACCCAGTACTTC. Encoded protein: CASSGLAGVGQTQYF.

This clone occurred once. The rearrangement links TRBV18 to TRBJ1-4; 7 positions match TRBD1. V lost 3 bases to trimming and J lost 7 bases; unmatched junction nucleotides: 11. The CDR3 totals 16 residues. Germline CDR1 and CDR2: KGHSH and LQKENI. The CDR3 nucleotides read TGTGCCAGCTCACCGCAAACAGGGGTTAAGGGTGAAAAACTGTTTTTT. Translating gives CASSPQTGVKGEKLFF.

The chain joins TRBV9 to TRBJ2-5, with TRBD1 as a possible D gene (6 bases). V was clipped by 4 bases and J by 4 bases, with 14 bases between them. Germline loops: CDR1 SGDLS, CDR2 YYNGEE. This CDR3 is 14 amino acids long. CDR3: CASSPPGAGETQYF. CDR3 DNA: TGTGCCAGCAGCCCCCCAGGGGCGGGAGAGACCCAGTACTTC.

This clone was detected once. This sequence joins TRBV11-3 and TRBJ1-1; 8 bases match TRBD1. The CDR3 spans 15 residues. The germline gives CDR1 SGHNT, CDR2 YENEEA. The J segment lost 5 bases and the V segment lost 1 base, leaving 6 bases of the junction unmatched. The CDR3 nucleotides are TGTGCCAGCAGCTTAGGGTTGGACAGGGATACTGAAGCTTTCTTT. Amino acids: CASSLGLDRDTEAFF.

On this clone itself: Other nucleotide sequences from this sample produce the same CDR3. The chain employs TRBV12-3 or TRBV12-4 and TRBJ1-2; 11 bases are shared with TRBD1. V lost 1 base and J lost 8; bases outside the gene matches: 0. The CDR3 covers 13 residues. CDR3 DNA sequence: TGTGCCAGCAGTTTAGGGACAGGGGGCGGCTACACCTTC. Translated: CASSLGTGGGYTF.

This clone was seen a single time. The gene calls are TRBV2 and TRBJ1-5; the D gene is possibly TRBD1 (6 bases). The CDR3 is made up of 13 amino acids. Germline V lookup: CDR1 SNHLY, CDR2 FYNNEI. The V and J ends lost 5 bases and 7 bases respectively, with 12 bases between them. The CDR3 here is CASSSRTEQPQHF. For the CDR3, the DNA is TGTGCCAGCAGTTCCCGGACAGAACAGCCCCAGCATTTT.

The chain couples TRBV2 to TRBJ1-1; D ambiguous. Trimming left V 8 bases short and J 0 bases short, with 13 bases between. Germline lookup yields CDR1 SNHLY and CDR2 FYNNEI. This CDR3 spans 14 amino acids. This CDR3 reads CASRDGRMNTEAFF. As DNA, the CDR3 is TGTGCCAGCCGAGACGGCAGGATGAACACTGAAGCTTTCTTT.

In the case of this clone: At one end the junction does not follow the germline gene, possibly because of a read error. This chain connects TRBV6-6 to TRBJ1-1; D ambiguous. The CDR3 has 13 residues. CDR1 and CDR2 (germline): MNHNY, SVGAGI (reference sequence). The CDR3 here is CTSSYSVLAEAFF. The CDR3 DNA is TGTACCAGCAGTTACTCGGTATTAGCTGAAGCTTTCTTT.